These 10 T cell receptor beta chains originate from one sample sequenced in a study of CD8 T cells in ankylosing spondylitis. TCRdb fed the 5' RACE reads into MiXCR, producing one record per CDR3 protein. The sample contains 84,000 or so distinct CDR3 sequences, under 30% of which appear only once. The source material was blood, either unsorted or a sorted T cell fraction (not recorded which). These receptors were collected from a male donor with ankylosing spondylitis or in good health (not recorded which).

This clonotype was seen only a few times. This chain joins TRBV12-3 or TRBV12-4 and TRBJ2-1; no definite D call. Deletions cut 6 bases from V and 5 bases from J, with 14 bases between. This CDR3 has 14 residues. The CDR3 loop is CASSPLGVNNEQFF. CDR3 bases: TGTGCCAGCAGCCCCCTCGGAGTGAACAATGAGCAGTTCTTC.

The chain couples TRBV7-8 to TRBJ1-1; D ambiguous. This CDR3 is built from 13 residues. From germline, CDR1 is SGHVS and CDR2 FQNEAQ. The V gene lost 3 bases and the J gene lost 3 bases, with 8 bases spanning the gap. The CDR3 loop reads CASSFDKDTEAFF. In DNA form, the CDR3 reads TGTGCCAGCAGCTTCGACAAAGACACTGAAGCTTTCTTT.

This clonotype occurred a few times. The DNA is omitted, as the CDR3 cannot be located on it reliably, and the CDR3 follows TCRdb's listing. The chain employs TRBV19 and TRBJ2-3; the DNA was not compared with TRBD2, the D call given in the table. Counting both end residues, the CDR3 totals 14 amino acids. Germline V CDR1 and CDR2: LNHDA, SQIVND (reference sequence). CDR3: CASTSGLVSDTQYF.

This clonotype was counted ten times or more. The genes are TRBV20-1 and TRBJ1-2, with D possibly TRBD1 on 6 matching bases. The V end was cut by 3 bases, the J end by 2 bases, with 10 bases between. CDR3 length equals 13 residues. Germline loops: CDR1 DFQATT, CDR2 SNEGSKA (reference sequence). The CDR3 region has the DNA TGCAGTGCTAGTTCCGGGGGCAACTATGGCTACACCTTC. It encodes CSASSGGNYGYTF.

This sequence joins TRBV15 and TRBJ1-2; unclear D gene. CDR3 length equals 10 residues. Germline CDR1 reads LNHNV; CDR2 reads YYDKDF (reference sequence). V was trimmed by 8 bases and J by 6 bases, leaving 7 bases between them. CDR3 coding DNA: TGTGCCACCGGGAACAATGGCTACACCTTC. Encoded protein: CATGNNGYTF. The full variable domain, completed using reference TRBV15 and TRBJ1-2, is DAMVIQNPRYQVTQFGKPVTLSCSQTLNHNVMYWYQQKSSQAPKLLFHYYDKDFNNEADTPDNFQSRRPNTSFCFLDIRSPGLGDTAMYLCATGNNGYTFGSGTRLTVV.

The chain carries TRBV5-1 and TRBJ2-1; D gene ambiguous. Germline V gene lookup returns CDR1 SGHRS and CDR2 YFSETQ. The V end was cut by 0 bases, the J end by 0 bases, with 4 bases between. The CDR3 has 14 amino acids. DNA for the CDR3: TGCGCCAGCAGCTTGGATAGCTCCTACAATGAGCAGTTCTTC. Its translation is CASSLDSSYNEQFF.

This clonotype turned up a few times. V and J are TRBV27 and TRBJ2-3, with D possibly matching TRBD2 (5 bases). CDR3 size: 13 residues. Trimming pared 5 bases from V and 6 bases from J, leaving 12 bases between. Germline CDR1 and CDR2: MNHEY and SMNVEV (reference sequence). CDR3 DNA: TGTGCCAGCAGTCCTAGAGGGCTGGATACGCAGTATTTT. It encodes CASSPRGLDTQYF.

The rearrangement joins TRBV14 to TRBJ2-3, with D possibly matching TRBD2 (6 bases). CDR1 and CDR2 (germline): SGHDN, FVKESK. V lost 4 bases to trimming and J lost 6 bases, with 20 bases between them. The CDR3 sequence is 16 residues long. The CDR3: CASSPISRRGWDTQYF. CDR3 DNA: TGTGCCAGCAGCCCAATCAGCCGCCGGGGGTGGGATACGCAGTATTTT.

V and J are TRBV20-1 and TRBJ2-7; 8 positions agree with TRBD2. Trimming at V came to 4 bases and at J to 6 bases, leaving 23 bases not matched to a gene. CDR1 and CDR2 from the germline V gene are DFQATT and SNEGSKA (reference sequence). The CDR3 contains 18 residues. The CDR3 loop is CSAIEGGSPGGQLGEQYF. The CDR3 DNA reads as TGCAGTGCTATAGAAGGGGGATCTCCGGGAGGGCAGTTGGGCGAGCAGTACTTC.

The chain is built from TRBV7-3 and TRBJ2-3; no firm D call. Germline V gene data show CDR1 as SGHTA and CDR2 as FQGTGA. The CDR3 loop spans 17 amino acids. The V and J ends lost 0 bases and 0 bases respectively, with 13 bases between them. CDR3 sequence: CASSLTGGLPSTDTQYF. CDR3 nucleotide sequence: TGTGCCAGCAGCTTAACGGGTGGGCTCCCTAGCACAGATACGCAGTATTTT.